Each of the 6 T cell receptor beta chains below was sequenced from the same sample in a study. TCRdb reprocessed the 5' RACE reads with MiXCR, giving one entry per CDR3 protein. The sample lists about 54,000 distinct CDR3 sequences, about a sixth occurring once. Source material: naive CD4+ T cells sorted from blood. Subset in this sample: naive CD4+ T cells, CD4+CD45RA+CD25-. The receptors derive from a female donor with breast cancer.

There are many counts of this clonotype. J is TRBJ2-3 and V is TRBV5-1, with D perhaps TRBD2 (6 bases). The germline CDR1 and CDR2 sequences are SGHRS and YFSETQ. Trimming took off 0 bases at V and 0 bases at J, with 11 bases between the two ends. This CDR3 comprises 16 residues. CDR3 nucleotide sequence: TGCGCCAGCAGCTTGGAGGTTACTAGCAGCACAGATACGCAGTATTTT. Translated, it gives CASSLEVTSSTDTQYF.

This clonotype was detected only a few times. The J gene is TRBJ1-2, the V gene TRBV20-1; D is perhaps TRBD1 (6 bases). Trimming pared 6 bases from V and 7 bases from J, leaving 21 bases between. This CDR3 has 14 amino acids. The germline V gene encodes CDR1 DFQATT and CDR2 SNEGSKA (reference sequence). The CDR3 here is CSAMKPTGYSGYTF. CDR3 bases: TGCAGTGCCATGAAACCCACAGGGTACAGTGGCTACACCTTC.

This clonotype was counted at least ten times. V is TRBV10-3 and J is TRBJ1-5; 9 bases align to TRBD1. The CDR3 spans 12 residues. After removal of 11 bases from V and 4 bases from J, the junction contained 3 bases not matched to a gene. The germline CDR1 and CDR2 sequences are ENHRY and SYGVKD. The CDR3 region has the DNA TGTGCCGTCGGACAGGGGAATCAGCCCCAGCATTTT. Its protein product is CAVGQGNQPQHF.

This clonotype came up many times. The chain joins TRBV5-1 to TRBJ2-3; D possibly corresponds to TRBD2 (6 bases). CDR1 and CDR2 (germline): SGHRS, YFSETQ. The CDR3 has 16 amino acids. The V and J ends lost 0 bases and 7 bases respectively, with 18 bases between them. The chain's CDR3 is CASSLEGTLREYTQYF. In DNA, the CDR3 is TGCGCCAGCAGCTTGGAGGGGACTCTGCGGGAATATACGCAGTATTTT.

This rearrangement joins TRBV7-3 to TRBJ2-3; tentative D call: TRBD1 (5 bases). V lost 5 bases to trimming and J lost 1 base, with 16 bases between them. Germline V gene lookup returns CDR1 SGHTA and CDR2 FQGTGA. The CDR3 totals 16 residues. CDR3 sequence (DNA): TGTGCCAGCAGCCTCCAGGGCCCTGAGGGCACAGATACGCAGTATTTT. It codes for CASSLQGPEGTDTQYF.

A word on this clonotype: A much larger clone differs from this one at a single base, so this may be a read error. Lacking the conserved final phenylalanine or tryptophan, this CDR3 likely reflects a read error. CDR3 amino acids: CSARVLAGGADTQYS. As DNA, the CDR3 is TGCAGTGCTAGAGTACTAGCGGGAGGGGCAGATACGCAGTATTCT. The gene calls are TRBV20-1 and TRBJ2-3; 13 bases are shared with TRBD2. This CDR3 spans 15 amino acids. Germline trimming cut 1 base from V and 4 bases from J; bases unmatched to any gene: 2. Per germline, CDR1 DFQATT and CDR2 SNEGSKA (reference sequence).